The following is a T cell receptor beta chain sequence with its context. Antigen: not known. It was with a sample-barcoded 5' primer and a J-beta primer mix that a second PCR of about 6 to 12 cycles was run. TCRdb analysed the 5' RACE reads with MiXCR anew, one entry per CDR3 protein. This sample has 600,000 to 1,000,000 distinct CDR3 sequences; 20% to 25% occur once, and the top ten carry under 4.5%. This CDR3 comprises 15 residues. With V trimmed by 8 bases and J by 4 bases, 9 bases remained unmatched. The germline V gene has CDR1 MNHNY and CDR2 SVGAGI (reference sequence). The source of the sample is a study of blood T cells in healthy people across ages. Study observations and caveats: TCR beta diversity correlated strongly with naive T cell percentage. The donors' CMV status was not determined, possibly confounding changes in expanded clonotypes.

Another study also made use of these data, one on T cells of mothers and their children. According to that study: A second PCR was performed with the M1S primer. This primer added sample barcodes and 2-4 random nucleotides.

The sequenced material came from blood. This TCR was recovered from a boy between 10 and 17 years old in good health. The chain is built from TRBV6-6 and TRBJ2-2; 8 nucleotides agree with TRBD2. The CDR3 protein is CASSDSGGSTGELFF. The CDR3 DNA is TGTGCCAGCTCCGACTCGGGGGGGTCCACCGGGGAGCTGTTTTTT.